One sample yielded the 10 T cell receptor beta chains listed below, sequenced in a study of cytomegalovirus exposure and HLA in healthy donors. Primers included in the PCR were 60 Vbeta and 13 Jbeta primers. Sequencing was performed with immunoSEQ multiplex PCR; in TCRdb, only in-frame clones are kept and a portion is missing. The sample gives some 130,000 clones, around four fifths of which show up once; approximately 10% is in the top ten. The sequenced sample consisted of PBMCs. These receptors all come from a male donor in good health and CMV-seropositive.

The chain joins TRBV28 to TRBJ1-1; D is unresolved. V was trimmed by 5 bases and J by 4 bases, leaving 8 bases between them. The CDR3 has 12 amino acids. Per the germline V gene, CDR1 is MDHEN and CDR2 is SYDVKM. CDR3 nucleotides: TGTGCCAGCAGTCGAAGAGGCACTGAAGCTTTCTTT. It is translated as CASSRRGTEAFF.

The chain combines TRBV7-2 with TRBJ2-3; a weak D match, TRBD2 (7 bases). There are 13 residues in the CDR3. Germline values: CDR1 SGHTA, CDR2 FQGNSA. V was pared by 5 bases and J by 6 bases, with 12 bases between. CDR3 in DNA: TGTGCCAGCAGCCTGAAGGGGGGGGATACGCAGTATTTT. This gives the protein CASSLKGGDTQYF.

This chain connects TRBV4-1 to TRBJ2-3; 11 bases are a match to TRBD2. CDR3 length: 17 residues. V trimming: 5 bases; J trimming: 0 bases; junction bases outside the gene matches: 7. Germline assignment: CDR1 MGHRA and CDR2 YSYEKL. CDR3 nucleotides: TGCGCCAGCAGCGCTCGACTAGCGGGGACTAGCACAGATACGCAGTATTTT. Encoded protein: CASSARLAGTSTDTQYF.

This clone was seen only once. Compared with germline, one end of the junction differs, possibly owing to a read error. The chain recombines TRBV7-2 with TRBJ2-5; TRBD2 agrees at 7 bases. The CDR3 consists of 14 residues. Germline V gene lookup returns CDR1 SGHTA and CDR2 FQGNSA. The CDR3, as DNA: TGTGCCAGCAGTTTAGCGGGCAGACAAGAGACCCAGTACTTC. Translated: CASSLAGRQETQYF.

V is TRBV7-9 and J is TRBJ2-7, with a possible D match to TRBD2 (5 bases). Trimming removed 3 bases from V and 0 bases from J, with 18 bases in between. The germline V gene has CDR1 SEHNR and CDR2 FQNEAQ (reference sequence). The CDR3 spans 17 residues. CDR3 nucleotides: TGTGCCAGCAGCTTGGACTTGGTCGAGGAAAGCTCCTACGAGCAGTACTTC. This gives the protein CASSLDLVEESSYEQYF.

The chain couples TRBV30 to TRBJ2-7; 7 nucleotides align to TRBD1. The CDR3 spans 13 residues. Unmatched junction bases numbered 5, after V lost 4 bases and J lost 2 bases. Germline V lookup: CDR1 GTSNPN, CDR2 SVGIG (reference sequence). The CDR3: CAWNRQGAYEQYF. CDR3 in DNA: TGTGCCTGGAACCGACAGGGTGCCTACGAGCAGTACTTC.

The count of this clone is one. The gene calls are TRBV5-6 and TRBJ1-2; no firm D call. From germline, CDR1 is SGHDT and CDR2 YYEEEE. V gave up 4 bases and J gave up 7 bases, with 11 bases separating them. CDR3 length: 12 residues. The CDR3 DNA reads TGTGCCAGCAGCGTAGGAGGAGGTGGCTACACCTTC. Translating gives CASSVGGGGYTF.

V usage is TRBV15 and J usage is TRBJ1-1, with a weak D call TRBD1 (6 bases). With 1 base removed from V and 3 bases from J, the gap between germline ends came to 18 bases. From germline, CDR1 is LNHNV and CDR2 YYDKDF (reference sequence). The CDR3 runs to 17 residues. DNA for the CDR3: TGTGCCACCAGCAGAGTGGGCGGGGGGCGCCTTTACACTGAAGCTTTCTTT. Translation gives CATSRVGGGRLYTEAFF.

The chain recombines TRBV7-9 with TRBJ2-3, with 7 bases identical to TRBD1. Losses at the gene ends were 5 bases for V and 1 base for J; bases not matched to a gene: 9. The germline CDR1 and CDR2 sequences are SEHNR and FQNEAQ (reference sequence). The CDR3 covers 16 residues. CDR3 sequence: CASSPKGAGGTDTQYF. The CDR3 DNA reads as TGTGCCAGCAGCCCGAAGGGGGCTGGGGGCACAGATACGCAGTATTTT. The full variable domain, its missing parts supplied by reference TRBV7-9 and TRBJ2-3, is DTGVSQNPRHKITKRGQNVTFRCDPISEHNRLYWYRQTLGQGPEFLTYFQNEAQLEKSRLLSDRFSAERPKGSFSTLEIQRTEQGDSAMYLCASSPKGAGGTDTQYFGPGTRLTVL.

V and J are TRBV19 and TRBJ1-1, with 9 bases aligning to TRBD1. The germline CDR1 and CDR2 sequences are LNHDA and SQIVND (reference sequence). The CDR3 spans 14 residues. With V trimmed by 7 bases and J by 5 bases, 8 bases remained unmatched. CDR3 residues: CASIPGTGWTEAFF. CDR3 DNA sequence: TGTGCCAGTATTCCCGGGACAGGGTGGACTGAAGCTTTCTTT.